This entry describes one TCR beta chain. Only in-frame clones appear in the TCRdb table, and some are missing; sequencing was by immunoSEQ multiplex PCR. The data hold more than 130,000 clones, with 84% observed a single time. The germline V and J ends were trimmed by 2 bases and 7 bases, with 18 bases remaining between them. The CDR3 extends over 15 amino acids. Germline V gene data show CDR1 as GTSNPN and CDR2 as SVGIG (reference sequence). These data belong to a study of blood T cell repertoires in COVID-19. Material: peripheral blood. This chain uses TRBV30 with TRBJ1-5; possible D gene TRBD1, 6 bases. The clonotype originates from a human donor in a cohort sampled during active COVID-19. In DNA, the CDR3 is TGTGCCTGGAGTTGGTCCCAGGGGAGGGGACAGCCCCAGCATTTT. Encoded protein: CAWSWSQGRGQPQHF.